These T cell receptor beta chains were read from a single sample in a study of blood T cells in healthy people across ages. TCRdb ran MiXCR on the 5' RACE reads and lists one entry per CDR3 protein. The table lists 1 million or so distinct CDR3 sequences, 45% of them singletons, with over 15% in the top ten. The specimen sequenced was blood. The receptors were sampled from a woman between 55 and 75 years old in good health. CDR3s include the opening cysteine and the closing phenylalanine or tryptophan. The order of the fields is D gene, clone size, V gene, CDR3 length, J gene, CDR3 DNA, CDR3 protein. D genes are given only for firm matches. The size entry is marked missing in some rows and otherwise reads once, few, many or a size class.

D: NA; size: few; V: TRBV6-1; length: 15; J: TRBJ2-7; DNA: TGTGCCTCCCAGGAGGGGGGACTACCGTCTTACGAGCAGTACTTC; CDR3: CASQEGGLPSYEQYF
D: NA; size: many; V: TRBV11-1; length: 14; J: TRBJ2-7; DNA: TGTGCCAGCAGCTTGGGGGGAAAAGCCTACGAGCAGTACTTC; CDR3: CASSLGGKAYEQYF
D: NA; size: NA; V: TRBV29-1; length: 12; J: TRBJ2-7; DNA: TGCAGCGGGGGGAGAGGGGCCGACGAGCAGTACTTC; CDR3: CSGGRGADEQYF
D: TRBD2; size: few; V: TRBV29-1; length: 14; J: TRBJ2-1; DNA: TGCAGCGTTGGGACTAGGGGTTCCTACAATGAGCAGTTCTTC; CDR3: CSVGTRGSYNEQFF
D: NA; size: NA; V: TRBV29-1; length: 12; J: TRBJ1-2; DNA: TGCAGCGTTGGCGTGGGGGCTTGGGGCTACACCTTC; CDR3: CSVGVGAWGYTF
D: NA; size: few; V: TRBV5-6; length: 12; J: TRBJ2-7; DNA: TGTGCCAGCAGCTTGAACCACTACGAGCAGTACTTC; CDR3: CASSLNHYEQYF
D: TRBD2; size: NA; V: TRBV2; length: 14; J: TRBJ2-1; DNA: TGTGCCAGCGGGGGACTAGCGGCCTTCAATGAGCAGTTCTTC; CDR3: CASGGLAAFNEQFF
D: TRBD2; size: NA; V: TRBV6-1; length: 17; J: TRBJ2-3; DNA: TGTGCCAGCAGTGAATTTCGGGCCGGCGGGAGAAAAGATACGCAGTATTTT; CDR3: CASSEFRAGGRKDTQYF
D: TRBD2; size: NA; V: TRBV9; length: 17; J: TRBJ2-3; DNA: TGTGCCAGCAGCCTGCGGGGGGGTTCCGCAAGCACAGATACGCAGTATTTT; CDR3: CASSLRGGSASTDTQYF
D: NA; size: NA; V: TRBV25-1; length: 15; J: TRBJ2-1; DNA: TGTGCCAGCAGTGAATTCGGCAGGATGAACAATGAGCAGTTCTTC; CDR3: CASSEFGRMNNEQFF
D: TRBD1; size: once; V: TRBV29-1; length: 13; J: TRBJ1-3; DNA: TGCAGCGCCCGACAGGGAACCCGAAACACCATATATTTT; CDR3: CSARQGTRNTIYF
D: NA; size: once; V: TRBV6-2/TRBV6-3; length: 16; J: TRBJ2-1; DNA: TGTGCCATCCAGGTGGGGTGGGAAAAGTACTCCAATGAGCAGTTCTTC; CDR3: CAIQVGWEKYSNEQFF
D: NA; size: few; V: TRBV11-2; length: 13; J: TRBJ1-1; DNA: TGTGCCAGCGTCCGACTCGTGAACACTGAAGCTTTCTTT; CDR3: CASVRLVNTEAFF
D: NA; size: NA; V: TRBV14; length: 17; J: TRBJ1-6; DNA: TGTGCCAGCAGCCAAGTCCAAGCCAGGACGTATAATTCACCCCTCCACTTT; CDR3: CASSQVQARTYNSPLHF
D: TRBD2; size: NA; V: TRBV6-2/TRBV6-3; length: 15; J: TRBJ2-3; DNA: TGTGCCACTGGAGGGAGGGTTACTAGCACAGATACGCAGTATTTT; CDR3: CATGGRVTSTDTQYF
D: NA; size: NA; V: TRBV10-3; length: 13; J: TRBJ2-5; DNA: TGTGCCATCAGTGATTGGGGCTTGGAGACCCAGTACTTC; CDR3: CAISDWGLETQYF
D: TRBD1; size: NA; V: TRBV27; length: 15; J: TRBJ2-7; DNA: TGTGCCAGCAGTGACTACAGGGGGCAGGCCTACGAGCAGTACTTC; CDR3: CASSDYRGQAYEQYF
D: NA; size: NA; V: TRBV28; length: 15; J: TRBJ1-4; DNA: TGTGCCAGCAGTTACCGGACAGCAACTAATGAAAAACTGTTTTTT; CDR3: CASSYRTATNEKLFF
D: TRBD2; size: NA; V: TRBV5-5; length: 18; J: TRBJ2-7; DNA: TGTGCCAGTAGCTTGGCCGGGTGGCGGGAGGGCCGTTCCTACGAGCAGTACTTC; CDR3: CASSLAGWREGRSYEQYF
D: TRBD1; size: NA; V: TRBV10-3; length: 14; J: TRBJ1-1; DNA: TGTGCCATCAGGACAGGGGGTGAGAACACTGAAGCTTTCTTT; CDR3: CAIRTGGENTEAFF
D: NA; size: few; V: TRBV24-1; length: 16; J: TRBJ2-7; DNA: TGTGCCACCAGTCCACGGCGGAGCGTAAGCTCCTACGAGCAGTACTTC; CDR3: CATSPRRSVSSYEQYF
D: NA; size: NA; V: TRBV20-1; length: 13; J: TRBJ2-5; DNA: TGCAGTGCTAGATACAGTCTCCAAGAGACCCAGTACTTC; CDR3: CSARYSLQETQYF
D: TRBD2; size: NA; V: TRBV28; length: 20; J: TRBJ2-7; DNA: TGTGCCAGCAGTAAAGGACTAGCGGGAGAGGTAATGGTGGGAAACTACGAGCAGTACTTC; CDR3: CASSKGLAGEVMVGNYEQYF
D: NA; size: NA; V: TRBV6-6; length: 15; J: TRBJ1-4; DNA: TGTGCCAGCAGTTACTCGACGGCAACTAATGAAAAACTGTTTTTT; CDR3: CASSYSTATNEKLFF
D: NA; size: NA; V: TRBV9; length: 15; J: TRBJ2-7; DNA: TGTGCCAGCAGCGTAGGTAGCGGTGTCTCCTACGAGCAGTACTTC; CDR3: CASSVGSGVSYEQYF
D: TRBD1; size: few; V: TRBV5-6; length: 17; J: TRBJ2-5; DNA: TGTGCCAGCAGCTCCCCCAGCCGGGACAGGCTCCAAGAGACCCAGTACTTC; CDR3: CASSSPSRDRLQETQYF
D: TRBD2; size: NA; V: TRBV7-9; length: 16; J: TRBJ2-5; DNA: TGTGCCAGCAGCCCACAGGGACTAGCGGGCTACAATGAGCAGTACTTC; CDR3: CASSPQGLAGYNEQYF
D: TRBD2; size: NA; V: TRBV24-1; length: 16; J: TRBJ2-1; DNA: TGTGCCACCAGTGACCGACTAGCGGGAGTTACTAATGAGCAGTTCTTC; CDR3: CATSDRLAGVTNEQFF
D: TRBD2; size: NA; V: TRBV20-1; length: 16; J: TRBJ2-1; DNA: TGCAGTGCCATCGTGCCCCCTCTAGCGGGATACAATGAGCAGTTCTTC; CDR3: CSAIVPPLAGYNEQFF
D: TRBD2; size: few; V: TRBV20-1; length: 13; J: TRBJ2-1; DNA: TGCAGTGCTACTGGGACTAGCGGGAGTGAGCAGTTCTTC; CDR3: CSATGTSGSEQFF
D: TRBD1; size: NA; V: TRBV7-8; length: 15; J: TRBJ2-7; DNA: TGTGCCAGCAGCGCCTTGGGACAGGGAGCCTACGAGCAGTACTTC; CDR3: CASSALGQGAYEQYF
D: TRBD2; size: NA; V: TRBV29-1; length: 13; J: TRBJ2-5; DNA: TGCAGCGTTGCTGGGCTAGCGGGAGATGTGCAGTACTTC; CDR3: CSVAGLAGDVQYF
D: NA; size: NA; V: TRBV21-1; length: 15; J: TRBJ1-5; DNA: TGTGCCAGCAGCAGGACGAGCATCAGCAATCAGCCCCAGCATTTT; CDR3: CASSRTSISNQPQHF
D: NA; size: NA; V: TRBV20-1; length: 12; J: TRBJ2-1; DNA: TGCAGTGCTAGATCAATAGGGTATGAGCAGTTCTTC; CDR3: CSARSIGYEQFF
D: NA; size: many; V: TRBV20-1; length: 13; J: TRBJ2-7; DNA: TGCAGTGCTAGAGACCCCGGCAGGGACGAGCAGTACTTC; CDR3: CSARDPGRDEQYF
D: NA; size: NA; V: TRBV12-3/TRBV12-4; length: 14; J: TRBJ2-6; DNA: TGTGCCAGCATGCTGGGCTTAGGGGCCAACGTCCTGACTTTC; CDR3: CASMLGLGANVLTF
D: TRBD2; size: NA; V: TRBV28; length: 15; J: TRBJ2-7; DNA: TGTGCCAGCAGTTTAAACGGACTAGCGGGGGACGAGCAGTACTTC; CDR3: CASSLNGLAGDEQYF
D: TRBD1; size: NA; V: TRBV7-8; length: 16; J: TRBJ2-7; DNA: TGTGCCAGCAGCTTTCGACCAGGGGGCGCGAGCGACGAGCAGTACTTC; CDR3: CASSFRPGGASDEQYF
D: TRBD2; size: once; V: TRBV7-9; length: 15; J: TRBJ2-7; DNA: TGTGCCAGCAGCTTAGTTACGGGAGGTAACAATGAGCAGTACTTC; CDR3: CASSLVTGGNNEQYF
D: NA; size: NA; V: TRBV9; length: 15; J: TRBJ2-5; DNA: TGTGCCAGCAGCGGAGATCAGGGCAGCCAGGAGACCCAGTACTTC; CDR3: CASSGDQGSQETQYF
D: NA; size: NA; V: TRBV9; length: 11; J: TRBJ2-7; DNA: TGTGCCAGCAGCGTAGGCCAGGAGCAGTACTTC; CDR3: CASSVGQEQYF